The rows below give T cell receptor beta chains drawn from one sample of a study of regulatory T cells in long-lasting Graves disease. Each CDR3 protein is one row after TCRdb ran MiXCR on the multiplex PCR reads. Seen here are under 450,000 distinct CDR3 sequences, around 24% observed once, and the top ten hold about a quarter. The sample here was peripheral blood mononuclear cells (PBMCs), taken when the disease was refractory, from a patient treated with antithyroid drugs. The receptors shown here come from a female donor with Graves disease. CDR3s include the opening cysteine and the closing phenylalanine or tryptophan. D genes are given only for firm matches.

cdr3_aa,v_call,d_call,cdr3_length
CASSVGTPANTEAFF,TRBV9,NA,15
CASSEGAEETQYF,TRBV6-4,NA,13
CASRELAVSYEQYF,TRBV6-1,TRBD2,14
CASSSPGLMPYEQYF,TRBV28,NA,15
CASSSRQGAWETQYF,TRBV7-2,TRBD1,15
CASSLADPPGGYTF,TRBV5-1,NA,14
CASSLRGNYEQYF,TRBV27,NA,13
CASITGTAGVYTF,TRBV19,TRBD1,13
CASTVYSNQPQHF,TRBV19,NA,13
CSVGQGNTGELFF,TRBV29-1,NA,13
CASSRQGRYF,TRBV5-8,TRBD1,10
CAISEFGYEQYF,TRBV10-3,NA,12
CASSPLELAPQETQYF,TRBV14,NA,16
CASSQDRRFYEQYF,TRBV4-1,NA,14
CASSIDRAGDTEAFF,TRBV19,NA,15
CASSEYLSTGAGEQYF,TRBV25-1,TRBD1,16
CASRKEQWDSVYNQPQHF,TRBV2,TRBD1,18
CASSLIGSGYEQYF,TRBV5-6,NA,14
CSVTGTLDTQYF,TRBV29-1,NA,12
CASQGAAGETQYF,TRBV6-2/TRBV6-3,NA,13
CSARDSGNQPQHF,TRBV20-1,NA,13
CASSDGLAAYNEQFF,TRBV25-1,TRBD2,15
CACVGSSGNTIYF,TRBV30,NA,13
CASSIPGGNTEAFF,TRBV19,NA,14
CASSPGPRPEQYF,TRBV19,NA,13
CSARDRAAMETQYF,TRBV20-1,NA,14
CASSLERAAARTDTQYF,TRBV5-6,NA,17
CASRSSGRTLDEQFF,TRBV6-1,TRBD2,15
CASSTQTGDVSYTEAFF,TRBV7-2,TRBD1,17
CASAASGTETQYF,TRBV5-1,TRBD2,13
CASSLLGTGGWHGYTF,TRBV27,TRBD1,16
CASSLGGLAQETQYF,TRBV7-2,TRBD2,15